The T cell receptor (delta chain) described here comes from a study of γδ T cells in repeated Plasmodium falciparum infection. Per the germline V gene, CDR1 is GEAIGNYY and CDR2 is EKD. The CDR3 covers 19 residues. TCRdb fed the multiplex PCR reads to CATT. The sample shows around 82,000 delta-chain clones, 1.4% of them seen only once. This clone was recorded many times. TCRdb lists the protein of a much larger clone for this DNA, which differs at residue 16, so this is likely a read error; the protein given here is translated from the DNA itself. Vgamma9/Vdelta2+ and Vdelta2-negative gammadelta T cells were flow-sorted from PBMC for bulk sequencing.

The chain couples TRDV2 to TRDJ1; 11 bases fit TRDD3. TCRdb is silent on the J gene; assignment here came from matching the DNA to germline. Sequencing used gamma-delta T cells from blood. The sequence was obtained from a pool of human donors (malaria-infected and uninfected, not separated). The CDR3 region is CACDTVGGGYVGYTDRLIF. CDR3 in DNA: TGTGCCTGTGACACCGTAGGTGGGGGATACGTGGGGTACACCGATAGACTCATCTTT.